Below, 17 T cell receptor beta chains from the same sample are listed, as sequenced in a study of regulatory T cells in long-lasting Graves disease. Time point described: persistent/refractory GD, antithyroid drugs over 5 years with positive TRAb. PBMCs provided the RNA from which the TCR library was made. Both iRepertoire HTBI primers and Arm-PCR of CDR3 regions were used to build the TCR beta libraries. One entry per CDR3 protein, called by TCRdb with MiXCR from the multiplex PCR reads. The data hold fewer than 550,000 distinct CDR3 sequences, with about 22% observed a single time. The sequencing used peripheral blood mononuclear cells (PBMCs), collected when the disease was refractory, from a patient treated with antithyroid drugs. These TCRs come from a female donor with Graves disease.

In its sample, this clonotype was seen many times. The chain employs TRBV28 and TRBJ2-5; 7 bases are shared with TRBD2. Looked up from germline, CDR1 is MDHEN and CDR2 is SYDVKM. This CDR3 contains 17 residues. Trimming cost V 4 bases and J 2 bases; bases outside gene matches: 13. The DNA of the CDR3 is TGTGCCAGCAGTTCCCCCCAGCGGGGAGGAGTTCAAGAGACCCAGTACTTC. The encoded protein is CASSSPQRGGVQETQYF.

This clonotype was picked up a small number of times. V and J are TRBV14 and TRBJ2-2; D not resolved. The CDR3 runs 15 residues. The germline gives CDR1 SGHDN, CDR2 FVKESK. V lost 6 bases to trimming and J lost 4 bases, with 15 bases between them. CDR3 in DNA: TGTGCCAGCAGAAGCAGGTCTAGTAGCACCGGGGAGCTGTTTTTT. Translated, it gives CASRSRSSSTGELFF.

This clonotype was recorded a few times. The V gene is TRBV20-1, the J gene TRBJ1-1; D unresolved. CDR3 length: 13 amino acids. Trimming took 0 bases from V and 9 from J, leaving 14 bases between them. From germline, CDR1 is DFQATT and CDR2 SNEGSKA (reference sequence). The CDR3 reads CSARDLGLVKAFF. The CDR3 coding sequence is TGCAGTGCTAGAGATCTTGGTTTAGTTAAAGCTTTCTTT.

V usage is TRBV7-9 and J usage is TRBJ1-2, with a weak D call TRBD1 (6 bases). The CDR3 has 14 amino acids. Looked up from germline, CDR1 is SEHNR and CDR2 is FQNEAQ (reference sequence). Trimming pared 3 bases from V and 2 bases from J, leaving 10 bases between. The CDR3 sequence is CASSFGQLNYGYTF. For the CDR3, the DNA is TGTGCCAGCAGCTTTGGACAGTTGAACTATGGCTACACCTTC.

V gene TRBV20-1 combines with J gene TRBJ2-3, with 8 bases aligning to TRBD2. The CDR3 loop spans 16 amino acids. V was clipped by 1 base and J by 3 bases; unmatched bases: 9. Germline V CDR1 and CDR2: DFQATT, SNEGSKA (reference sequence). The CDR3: CSARVLSGGRTDTQYF. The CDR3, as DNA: TGCAGTGCTAGAGTGTTGTCGGGGGGGCGAACAGATACGCAGTATTTT.

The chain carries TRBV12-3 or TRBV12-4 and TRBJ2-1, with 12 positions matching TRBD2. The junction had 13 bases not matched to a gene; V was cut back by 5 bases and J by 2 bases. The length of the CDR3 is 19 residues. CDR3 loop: CASSLTSGRSRLAYNEQFF. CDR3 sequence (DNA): TGTGCCAGCAGTCTTACTAGCGGGAGGTCACGTTTGGCCTACAATGAGCAGTTCTTC.

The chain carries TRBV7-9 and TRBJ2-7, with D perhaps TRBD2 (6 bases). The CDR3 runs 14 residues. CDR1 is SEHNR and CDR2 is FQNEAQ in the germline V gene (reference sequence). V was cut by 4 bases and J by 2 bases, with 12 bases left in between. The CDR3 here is CASSWGTETYEQYF. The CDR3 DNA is TGTGCCAGCAGCTGGGGGACTGAGACCTACGAGCAGTACTTC.

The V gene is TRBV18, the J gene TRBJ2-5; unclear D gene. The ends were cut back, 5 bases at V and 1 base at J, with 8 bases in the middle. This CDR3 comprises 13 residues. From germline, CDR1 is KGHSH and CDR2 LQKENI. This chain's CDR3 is CASSVGFQETQYF. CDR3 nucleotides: TGTGCCAGCTCAGTGGGGTTCCAAGAGACCCAGTACTTC.

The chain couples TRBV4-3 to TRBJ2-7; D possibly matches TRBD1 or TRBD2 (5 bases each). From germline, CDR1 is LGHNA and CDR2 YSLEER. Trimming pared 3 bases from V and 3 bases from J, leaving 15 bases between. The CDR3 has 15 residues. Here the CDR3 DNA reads TGCGCCAGCAGCCACGGGACGGAAATAGGCTACGAGCAGTACTTC. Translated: CASSHGTEIGYEQYF.

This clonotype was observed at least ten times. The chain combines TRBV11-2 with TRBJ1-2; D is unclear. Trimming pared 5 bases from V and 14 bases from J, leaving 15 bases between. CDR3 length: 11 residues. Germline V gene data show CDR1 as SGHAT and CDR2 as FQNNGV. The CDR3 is CASSPGGSWTF. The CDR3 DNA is TGTGCCAGCAGCCCTGGCGGTTCTTGGACCTTC.

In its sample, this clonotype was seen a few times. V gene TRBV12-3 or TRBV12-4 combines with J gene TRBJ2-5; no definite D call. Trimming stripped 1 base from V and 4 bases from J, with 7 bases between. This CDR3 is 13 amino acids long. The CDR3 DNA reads TGTGCCAGCAGTTTAGACACCTCAGAGACCCAGTACTTC. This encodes CASSLDTSETQYF.

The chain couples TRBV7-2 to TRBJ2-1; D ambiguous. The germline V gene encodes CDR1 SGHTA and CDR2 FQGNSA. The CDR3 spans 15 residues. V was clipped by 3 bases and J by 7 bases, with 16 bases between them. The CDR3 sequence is CASSFPGVLGNEQFF. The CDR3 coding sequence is TGTGCCAGCAGCTTTCCCGGAGTTTTAGGGAATGAGCAGTTCTTC.

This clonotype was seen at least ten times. CDR3 amino acids: CASSMNYEQYF. Written as DNA, the CDR3 is TGCGCCAGCAGCATGAACTACGAGCAGTACTTC. The chain employs TRBV5-1 and TRBJ2-7; D remains ambiguous. The CDR3 extends over 11 amino acids. Germline V gives CDR1 SGHRS, CDR2 YFSETQ. V shed 4 bases and J shed 3 bases, with 5 bases lying between them. The whole variable domain, remainder taken from reference TRBV5-1 and TRBJ2-7, is KAGVTQTPRYLIKTRGQQVTLSCSPISGHRSVSWYQQTPGQGLQFLFEYFSETQRNKGNFPGRFSGRQFSNSRSEMNVSTLELGDSALYLCASSMNYEQYFGPGTRLTVT.

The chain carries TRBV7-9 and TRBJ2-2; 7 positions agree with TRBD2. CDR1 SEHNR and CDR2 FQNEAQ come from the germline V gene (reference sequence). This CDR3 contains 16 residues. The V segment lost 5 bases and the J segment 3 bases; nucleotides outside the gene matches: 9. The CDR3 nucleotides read TGTGCCAGCAGCCGGGCCGGCGGGGGTCACACCGGGGAGCTGTTTTTT. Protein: CASSRAGGGHTGELFF. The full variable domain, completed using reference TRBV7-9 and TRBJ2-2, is DTGVSQNPRHKITKRGQNVTFRCDPISEHNRLYWYRQTLGQGPEFLTYFQNEAQLEKSRLLSDRFSAERPKGSFSTLEIQRTEQGDSAMYLCASSRAGGGHTGELFFGEGSRLTVL.

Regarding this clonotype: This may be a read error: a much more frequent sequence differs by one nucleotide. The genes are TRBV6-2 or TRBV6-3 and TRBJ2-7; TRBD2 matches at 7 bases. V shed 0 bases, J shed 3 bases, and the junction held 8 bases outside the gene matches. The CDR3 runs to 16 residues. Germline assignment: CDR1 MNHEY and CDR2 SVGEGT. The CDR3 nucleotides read TGTGCCAGCAGTTACTCCCCCGGGACTAACGGCTACGAGCAGTACTTC. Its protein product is CASSYSPGTNGYEQYF.

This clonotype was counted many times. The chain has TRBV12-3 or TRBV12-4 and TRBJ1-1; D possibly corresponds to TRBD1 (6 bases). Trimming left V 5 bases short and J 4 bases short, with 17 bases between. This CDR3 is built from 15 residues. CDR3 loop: CASSHGQQGSTEAFF. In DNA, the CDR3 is TGTGCCAGCAGTCACGGACAGCAAGGGAGCACTGAAGCTTTCTTT.

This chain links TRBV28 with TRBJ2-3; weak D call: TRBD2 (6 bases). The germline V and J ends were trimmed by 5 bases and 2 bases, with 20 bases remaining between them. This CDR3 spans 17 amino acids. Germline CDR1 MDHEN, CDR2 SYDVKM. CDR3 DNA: TGTGCCAGCAGTATCCCCTCCGGGGCGGGACTCACAGATACGCAGTATTTT. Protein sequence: CASSIPSGAGLTDTQYF.